The 28 T cell receptor beta chains presented below share a single source sample, sequenced in a study of CD4+ T cells in melanoma. Using immunoSEQ multiplex PCR, the repertoire was profiled, and TCRdb retains in-frame clones only, with some absent. The sample records around 50,000 clones, roughly 89% being singletons. Sequenced input: peripheral blood. The receptor source for this set is a human donor with melanoma.

J is TRBJ2-5 and V is TRBV18; D ambiguous. The DNA end favors TRBJ2-7, so the J call may be wrong. This CDR3 spans 14 amino acids. Germline CDR1 is KGHSH and CDR2 is LQKENI. As DNA, the CDR3 is TGTGCCAGCTCACCACCGTCCCACGGAGACGAGCAGTACTTC. Residues: CASSPPSHGDEQYF.

The CDR3 reads CASSPGTVYGYTF. The CDR3 DNA reads TGTGCCAGCAGCCCTGGGACAGTCTATGGCTACACCTTC. This sequence joins TRBV6-6 and TRBJ1-2; 7 bases fit TRBD1. The CDR3 has 13 amino acids. The germline V gene encodes CDR1 MNHNY and CDR2 SVGAGI (reference sequence). V shed 6 bases, J shed 4 bases, and the junction held 5 bases outside the gene matches.

The genes are TRBV10-3 and TRBJ1-6, with D hard to call. Looked up from germline, CDR1 is ENHRY and CDR2 is SYGVKD. Trimming stripped 0 bases from V and 0 bases from J, with 15 bases between. The CDR3 has 19 residues. CDR3 protein: CAISESPEYSSSYNSPLHF. CDR3 in DNA: TGTGCCATCAGTGAGTCGCCAGAATATTCCAGCTCCTATAATTCACCCCTCCACTTT.

This clone was recorded only once. The chain has TRBV7-9 and TRBJ2-7, with TRBD1 identical over 7 bases. The V gene end was trimmed by 4 bases and the J gene end by 6 bases; junction bases not matched to a gene: 6. CDR1 is SEHNR and CDR2 is FQNEAQ in the germline V gene (reference sequence). The CDR3 covers 13 residues. The DNA of the CDR3 is TGTGCCAGCAGCTCATCACAGGGGATCGAGCAGTACTTC. This gives the protein CASSSSQGIEQYF.

The CDR3 DNA reads TGCGCCAGCAGCTTCGGGACAGGAATTTCGAACACTGAAGCTTTCTTT. Residues: CASSFGTGISNTEAFF. The rearrangement joins TRBV5-1 to TRBJ1-1; 8 bases align to TRBD1. The junction had 7 bases not matched to a gene; V was cut back by 2 bases and J by 1 base. CDR1 is SGHRS, CDR2 YFSETQ, per germline. The CDR3 consists of 16 residues. Full variable domain (missing parts from reference TRBV5-1 and TRBJ1-1): KAGVTQTPRYLIKTRGQQVTLSCSPISGHRSVSWYQQTPGQGLQFLFEYFSETQRNKGNFPGRFSGRQFSNSRSEMNVSTLELGDSALYLCASSFGTGISNTEAFFGQGTRLTVV.

In regard to this clone: A junction end diverges from the germline sequence, so it may reflect a read error. The rearrangement uses TRBV7-7 and TRBJ2-1, with a weak D call TRBD1 (6 bases). CDR1 and CDR2 from the germline V gene are SSHAT and FNYEAQ (reference sequence). CDR3 length: 17 amino acids. CDR3 DNA sequence: TGTGCTAGCAGCTTAGGGTTGAGGACAGCAAGCGACAATGAGCAGTTCTTC. Translation: CASSLGLRTASDNEQFF.

This chain connects TRBV2 to TRBJ2-7, with D possibly being TRBD1 (6 bases). CDR3 size: 14 residues. Germline V gene lookup returns CDR1 SNHLY and CDR2 FYNNEI. The V end was cut by 6 bases, the J end by 2 bases, with 14 bases between. CDR3 loop: CASRLRGGTYEQYF. The CDR3 nucleotides read TGTGCCAGCAGATTACGAGGGGGAACCTACGAGCAGTACTTC.

The CDR3 loop reads CASSYGMGQGEFF. The CDR3 DNA follows: TGTGCCAGCAGCTACGGGATGGGACAGGGGGAGTTCTTC. The chain uses TRBV7-9 and TRBJ2-1; 11 bases map to TRBD1. Unmatched junction bases numbered 7, after V lost 4 bases and J lost 14 bases. Germline V gives CDR1 SEHNR, CDR2 FQNEAQ (reference sequence). The CDR3 loop spans 13 amino acids. Drawing the rest from reference TRBV7-9 and TRBJ2-1, the complete variable domain is DTGVSQNPRHKITKRGQNVTFRCDPISEHNRLYWYRQTLGQGPEFLTYFQNEAQLEKSRLLSDRFSAERPKGSFSTLEIQRTEQGDSAMYLCASSYGMGQGEFFGPGTRLTVL.

The rearrangement links TRBV19 to TRBJ1-1, with a possible D match to TRBD1 (5 bases). Germline V gene sequence: CDR1 LNHDA, CDR2 SQIVND (reference sequence). The germline V and J ends were trimmed by 0 bases and 0 bases, with 11 bases remaining between them. CDR3 size: 16 residues. The CDR3 region is CASSIDRAGVNTEAFF. CDR3 coding DNA: TGTGCCAGTAGTATAGACAGGGCGGGGGTGAACACTGAAGCTTTCTTT.

This clone was detected only once. The chain recombines TRBV7-6 with TRBJ2-5; the D is unclear. CDR1 is SGHVS, CDR2 FNYEAQ, per germline. V was trimmed by 5 bases and J by 7 bases, leaving 14 bases between them. CDR3 length: 13 amino acids. CDR3 nucleotides: TGTGCCAGCAGCCCAGAATCAGCAGCGACCCAGTACTTC. Amino acid sequence: CASSPESAATQYF. The full variable domain, completed using reference TRBV7-6 and TRBJ2-5, is GAGVSQSPRYKVTKRGQDVALRCDPISGHVSLYWYRQALGQGPEFLTYFNYEAQQDKSGLPNDRFSAERPEGSISTLTIQRTEQRDSAMYRCASSPESAATQYFGPGTRLLVL.

The rearrangement joins TRBV6-1 to TRBJ1-5; no reliable D call. CDR1 and CDR2 (germline): MNHNS, SASEGT. The CDR3 totals 16 residues. Trimming took 2 bases from V and 2 from J, leaving 13 bases between them. The CDR3 DNA is TGTGCCAGCAGTGAACCCCCAGACGGTCGCAATCAGCCCCAGCATTTT. Protein: CASSEPPDGRNQPQHF.

This clone was found a few times. The chain recombines TRBV6-4 with TRBJ2-7, with no clear D. Deletions cut 6 bases from V and 3 bases from J, with 12 bases between. Germline V CDR1 and CDR2: MRHNA, SNTAGT. The CDR3 has 13 residues. CDR3 loop: CASSLAPGYEQYF. The CDR3 coding sequence is TGTGCCAGCAGCCTCGCCCCGGGCTACGAGCAGTACTTC.

The gene calls are TRBV29-1 and TRBJ1-4; D possibly corresponds to TRBD1 (6 bases). This CDR3 has 13 amino acids. Germline V gives CDR1 SQVTM, CDR2 ANQGSEA. Trimming pared 7 bases from V and 2 bases from J, leaving 11 bases between. Written as DNA, the CDR3 is TGCAGCGCGAAACAGGGCACTAATGAAAAACTGTTTTTT. This translates into CSAKQGTNEKLFF. The full variable domain, rest sourced from reference TRBV29-1 and TRBJ1-4, is SAVISQKPSRDICQRGTSLTIQCQVDSQVTMMFWYRQQPGQSLTLIATANQGSEATYESGFVIDKFPISRPNLTFSTLTVSNMSPEDSSIYLCSAKQGTNEKLFFGSGTQLSVL.

The chain carries TRBV4-1 and TRBJ1-1; D perhaps matches TRBD1 (5 bases). Per germline, CDR1 MGHRA and CDR2 YSYEKL. Trimming removed 0 bases at V and 3 bases at J, with 11 bases between. The CDR3 runs to 15 residues. As DNA, the CDR3 is TGCGCCAGCAGCCAAGAGCGGGGCACGTACACTGAAGCTTTCTTT. Translated: CASSQERGTYTEAFF.

The chain combines TRBV7-8 with TRBJ2-7; 8 bases line up with TRBD1. Germline V gene sequence: CDR1 SGHVS, CDR2 FQNEAQ. CDR3 length: 14 residues. J lost 0 bases, V lost 5 bases, and 3 bases had no gene match. DNA for the CDR3: TGTGCCAGCAGCACGACAGGGGCCTCCTACGAGCAGTACTTC. Residues: CASSTTGASYEQYF.

The rearrangement links TRBV7-8 to TRBJ2-7; D not resolved. Germline V gene lookup returns CDR1 SGHVS and CDR2 FQNEAQ. The V and J ends lost 3 bases and 0 bases respectively, with 12 bases between them. The CDR3 is made up of 15 amino acids. In DNA, the CDR3 is TGTGCCAGCAGCTTGACCGAGTTTAGCTCCTACGAGCAGTACTTC. It yields the protein CASSLTEFSSYEQYF.

This clone appeared once. J is TRBJ2-2 and V is TRBV18; a weak D match, TRBD1 (6 bases). V was pared by 3 bases and J by 1 base, with 9 bases between. Germline V gene sequence: CDR1 KGHSH, CDR2 LQKENI. This CDR3 has 15 amino acids. CDR3 residues: CASSPDRRNTGELFF. The CDR3 DNA is TGTGCCAGCTCACCTGACAGGAGGAACACCGGGGAGCTGTTTTTT.

The rearrangement joins TRBV6-6 to TRBJ2-3; no definite D call. The germline V gene has CDR1 MNHNY and CDR2 SVGAGI (reference sequence). Trimming shortened V by 5 bases and J by 2 bases, and 8 bases separated the two germline ends. The CDR3 covers 13 residues. The CDR3 DNA reads TGTGCCAGCAGTGTTATAGCCACAGATACGCAGTATTTT. Translated: CASSVIATDTQYF.

The chain recombines TRBV5-1 with TRBJ2-1; D is uncertain. The germline V gene has CDR1 SGHRS and CDR2 YFSETQ. V lost 4 bases and J 0 bases, leaving 14 bases between the germline ends. There are 16 residues in the CDR3. CDR3 amino acids: CASSGIGRNSYNEQFF. The CDR3 DNA follows: TGCGCCAGCAGCGGCATTGGGCGCAACTCCTACAATGAGCAGTTCTTC.

This clone was seen a single time. As DNA, the CDR3 is TGCGCCAGCAGCCAAGTAGTCACATTGAACACTGAAGCTTTCTTT. It encodes CASSQVVTLNTEAFF. V gene TRBV4-3 combines with J gene TRBJ1-1; D ambiguous. This CDR3 is 15 amino acids long. V shed 1 base and J shed 0 bases, with 9 bases lying between them. Germline CDR1 LGHNA, CDR2 YSLEER.

The chain recombines TRBV30 with TRBJ1-6, with D tentatively TRBD1 (5 bases). Looked up from germline, CDR1 is GTSNPN and CDR2 is SVGIG (reference sequence). The CDR3 is made up of 15 amino acids. V lost 1 base and J lost 3, with 10 bases in between. The CDR3 DNA sequence: TGTGCCTGGAGTGCGGTCCAGGGCTATAATTCACCCCTCCACTTT. It specifies CAWSAVQGYNSPLHF.

The V and J genes are TRBV9 and TRBJ2-1; D is perhaps TRBD2 (6 bases). This CDR3 region has 15 residues. Trimming cost V 2 bases and J 3 bases, with 12 bases left between them. The germline CDR1 and CDR2 sequences are SGDLS and YYNGEE. The CDR3 DNA is TGTGCCAGCAGCGTTAGCGGAACCCACTACAATGAGCAGTTCTTC. As protein: CASSVSGTHYNEQFF. The variable domain in full, completed from reference TRBV9 and TRBJ2-1, reads DSGVTQTPKHLITATGQRVTLRCSPRSGDLSVYWYQQSLDQGLQFLIQYYNGEERAKGNILERFSAQQFPDLHSELNLSSLELGDSALYFCASSVSGTHYNEQFFGPGTRLTVL.

A single count supports this clone. The chain recombines TRBV9 with TRBJ1-3; D is ambiguous. Trimming stripped 3 bases from V and 0 bases from J, with 10 bases between. The CDR3 extends over 15 amino acids. Germline loops: CDR1 SGDLS, CDR2 YYNGEE. This CDR3 reads CASSALSDSGNTIYF. The CDR3 DNA reads TGTGCCAGCAGCGCCCTCAGCGACTCTGGAAACACCATATATTTT. Full variable domain (remainder filled in from reference TRBV9 and TRBJ1-3): DSGVTQTPKHLITATGQRVTLRCSPRSGDLSVYWYQQSLDQGLQFLIQYYNGEERAKGNILERFSAQQFPDLHSELNLSSLELGDSALYFCASSALSDSGNTIYFGEGSWLTVV.

The chain joins TRBV5-5 to TRBJ2-7, with 10 bases matching TRBD1. V lost 5 bases to trimming and J lost 2 bases; unmatched junction nucleotides: 10. This CDR3 comprises 16 residues. The V gene's germline CDR1 is SGHKS and CDR2 YYEKEE (reference sequence). The CDR3 protein is CASSFTGTGDPYEQYF. The CDR3 DNA reads as TGTGCCAGCAGTTTCACCGGGACAGGGGACCCCTACGAGCAGTACTTC.

The rearrangement uses TRBV19 and TRBJ2-2; D is tentatively TRBD1 or TRBD2 (6 bases each). The length of the CDR3 is 14 residues. V was cut by 6 bases and J by 9 bases, with 17 bases left in between. The V gene's germline CDR1 is LNHDA and CDR2 SQIVND (reference sequence). CDR3 in amino acids: CASRAGQGMRELFF. CDR3 nucleotide sequence: TGTGCCAGTAGGGCGGGGCAGGGGATGAGGGAGCTGTTTTTT.

V and J are TRBV28 and TRBJ1-1, with 9 bases matching TRBD1. Per germline, CDR1 MDHEN and CDR2 SYDVKM. J lost 5 bases, V lost 6 bases, and 7 bases had no gene match. CDR3 size: 14 residues. CDR3 nucleotide sequence: TGTGCCAGCAGAGACCCGACAGGGGGTACTGAAGCTTTCTTT. This sequence encodes CASRDPTGGTEAFF.

The V gene is TRBV9, the J gene TRBJ2-1; possible D gene TRBD2, 6 bases. Germline lookup yields CDR1 SGDLS and CDR2 YYNGEE. The V and J ends lost 2 bases and 1 base respectively, with 10 bases between them. The CDR3 extends over 15 amino acids. The CDR3 is CASSVGGWSYNEQFF. The CDR3 region has the DNA TGTGCCAGCAGCGTTGGAGGGTGGTCCTACAATGAGCAGTTCTTC.

The chain links TRBV6-1 to TRBJ1-1, with a possible D match to TRBD1 (6 bases). Trimming removed 4 bases at V and 4 bases at J, with 16 bases between. Germline V lookup: CDR1 MNHNS, CDR2 SASEGT. This CDR3 contains 15 residues. CDR3 sequence (DNA): TGTGCCAGCAGTGTACAGGGTCTAGGCAGCACTGAAGCTTTCTTT. Protein sequence: CASSVQGLGSTEAFF.